These 28 T cell receptor beta chains were all obtained from the same sample, sequenced in a study of blood T cells in healthy people across ages. It was with a sample-barcoded 5' primer and a J-beta primer mix that a second PCR of about 7 to 12 cycles was run. TCRdb processed the 5' RACE reads anew with MiXCR; each CDR3 protein has one entry. This sample has 850,000 to 1,100,000 distinct CDR3 sequences; roughly two fifths occur once, and the top ten carry over 10%. The sequenced sample consisted of blood. The receptors were sampled from a man between 18 and 29 years old in good health.

The genes are TRBV12-3 or TRBV12-4 and TRBJ1-2; TRBD1 might be the D (6 bases). With 7 bases removed from V and 7 bases from J, the gap between germline ends came to 22 bases. The CDR3 totals 15 residues. The CDR3 DNA reads TGTGCCAGCACCATACACGGCGCTTTAGGGGGTGGCTACACCTTC. Its translation is CASTIHGALGGGYTF.

This clonotype was seen a handful of times. The chain couples TRBV12-3 or TRBV12-4 to TRBJ1-2; 8 positions match TRBD1. The CDR3 consists of 13 residues. J gave up 6 bases and V 5 bases, and 5 bases lay outside the gene matches. The CDR3 DNA is TGTGCCAGCAGTCCACGGGACAGGCATGGCTACACCTTC. Its translation is CASSPRDRHGYTF.

This clonotype was recorded a few times. The chain uses TRBV12-3 or TRBV12-4 and TRBJ1-2; weak D call: TRBD1 (5 bases). V gave up 10 bases and J gave up 6 bases, with 12 bases separating them. This CDR3 region has 11 residues. As DNA, the CDR3 is TGTGCCAAGGAGGAGGGGAATGGCTACACCTTC. Protein: CAKEEGNGYTF.

This clonotype was counted a few times. One end of the junction fails to match germline, which may point to a read error. The chain couples TRBV20-1 to TRBJ1-5; 7 bases are a match to TRBD1. The germline V gene encodes CDR1 DFQATT and CDR2 SNEGSKA (reference sequence). The CDR3 extends over 15 amino acids. In nucleotides, the CDR3 is TGCAGTGCTAGTTATACAGGGGCTAGCGATCAGCCCCAGCATTTT. It specifies CSASYTGASDQPQHF.

The rearrangement links TRBV5-5 to TRBJ2-7, with TRBD1 matching 8 bases. V gave up 4 bases and J gave up 4 bases; unmatched junction bases: 10. CDR3 length: 15 amino acids. Germline CDR1 is SGHKS and CDR2 is YYEKEE (reference sequence). The CDR3 is CASSRLGDRNYEQYF. CDR3 nucleotide sequence: TGTGCCAGCAGCCGCTTGGGGGACAGGAATTACGAGCAGTACTTC.

This clonotype was recorded a few times. The gene calls are TRBV20-1 and TRBJ2-1; D is possibly TRBD1 or TRBD2 (6 bases each). The CDR3 is made up of 17 amino acids. Germline loops: CDR1 DFQATT, CDR2 SNEGSKA (reference sequence). Trimming removed 4 bases at V and 0 bases at J, with 19 bases between. The CDR3 nucleotides read TGCAGTGCTACAGATTACGGGGGCCCTGTCTCCTACAATGAGCAGTTCTTC. Translating gives CSATDYGGPVSYNEQFF.

This clonotype was seen a handful of times. The chain employs TRBV3-1 and TRBJ2-7, with D maybe TRBD1 (6 bases). Germline CDR1 is LGHDT and CDR2 is YNNKEL (reference sequence). The CDR3 sequence is 13 residues long. V was shortened by 5 bases and J by 3 bases, with 11 bases between the two germline ends. DNA for the CDR3: TGTGCCAGCAGCAGCCGGGACATCTACGAGCAGTACTTC. Translating gives CASSSRDIYEQYF.

This clonotype showed up just a few times. V gene TRBV5-1 combines with J gene TRBJ1-2; 8 bases align to TRBD1. The CDR3 totals 15 residues. V shed 4 bases, J shed 1 base, and the junction held 6 bases outside the gene matches. Germline CDR1 SGHRS, CDR2 YFSETQ. The DNA for the CDR3 is TGCGCCAGCAGCGCGACAGGGGTTGTTAACTATGGCTACACCTTC. This translates into CASSATGVVNYGYTF.

This clonotype was detected only a few times. The J gene is TRBJ2-1, the V gene TRBV30; 7 bases line up with TRBD1. The germline CDR1 and CDR2 sequences are GTSNPN and SVGIG (reference sequence). Unmatched junction bases numbered 12, after V lost 3 bases and J lost 7 bases. This CDR3 is built from 15 residues. The CDR3, as DNA: TGTGCCTGGAGACCGACAGGGATTGAGTCTAATGAGCAGTTCTTC. Translated, it gives CAWRPTGIESNEQFF.

The chain couples TRBV12-3 or TRBV12-4 to TRBJ1-5; TRBD1 is a possible D gene (5 bases). The CDR3 contains 16 residues. V was cut by 3 bases and J by 1 base, with 13 bases left in between. This chain's CDR3 is CASSFGDGGSNQPQHF. CDR3 DNA sequence: TGTGCCAGCAGTTTCGGGGACGGGGGGAGCAATCAGCCCCAGCATTTT.

The chain couples TRBV10-3 to TRBJ2-1; D call uncertain. Germline V CDR1 and CDR2: ENHRY, SYGVKD. The V end was cut by 2 bases, the J end by 5 bases, with 28 bases between. The CDR3 is 20 amino acids. For the CDR3, the DNA is TGTGCCATCAGTGAGGTGTTTGACCGCTCCACGGCGGTACGGGACAATGAGCAGTTCTTC. Translating gives CAISEVFDRSTAVRDNEQFF.

V and J are TRBV4-3 and TRBJ2-3; tentatively, D is TRBD1 (6 bases). V was clipped by 0 bases and J by 3 bases, with 13 bases between them. The germline gives CDR1 LGHNA, CDR2 YSLEER. This CDR3 has 16 amino acids. CDR3: CASSQDSTGRTDTQYF. CDR3 nucleotide sequence: TGCGCCAGCAGCCAAGATTCGACAGGTAGAACAGATACGCAGTATTTT.

This clonotype has just a few counts. This chain joins TRBV6-5 and TRBJ1-1; D is unclear. Between the trimmed V and J ends, which lost 0 bases and 0 bases, there was a span of 8 bases. Germline lookup yields CDR1 MNHEY and CDR2 SVGAGI. CDR3 size: 15 residues. The DNA of the CDR3 is TGTGCCAGCAGTTACTCGAACCGATTGAACACTGAAGCTTTCTTT. Its protein product is CASSYSNRLNTEAFF.

This chain joins TRBV3-1 and TRBJ1-2; D perhaps matches TRBD1 (6 bases). Germline lookup yields CDR1 LGHDT and CDR2 YNNKEL (reference sequence). The CDR3 is 16 residues long. Trimming took off 4 bases at V and 0 bases at J, with 15 bases between the two ends. Written as DNA, the CDR3 is TGTGCCAGCAGCCGAGGACAGAGGTTAGCTAACTATGGCTACACCTTC. It encodes CASSRGQRLANYGYTF.

The CDR3 DNA follows: TGTGCCATACTAGCGGGGCATAACAATGAGCAGTTCTTC. Translation gives CAILAGHNNEQFF. This chain connects TRBV7-8 to TRBJ2-1; TRBD2 matches at 10 bases. CDR1 is SGHVS, CDR2 FQNEAQ, per germline. Trimming took 10 bases from V and 5 from J; bases not matched to a gene: 5. CDR3 length: 13 residues.

The chain recombines TRBV13 with TRBJ1-1; weak D call: TRBD1 (5 bases). The CDR3 consists of 15 residues. Germline V gene data show CDR1 as PRHDT and CDR2 as FYEKMQ (reference sequence). Trimming cost V 0 bases and J 1 base, with 9 bases left between them. CDR3 loop: CASSLGLTANTEAFF. The CDR3 DNA reads TGTGCCAGCAGCTTAGGCCTGACAGCGAACACTGAAGCTTTCTTT. Full variable domain (missing parts from reference TRBV13 and TRBJ1-1): AAGVIQSPRHLIKEKRETATLKCYPIPRHDTVYWYQQGPGQDPQFLISFYEKMQSDKGSIPDRFSAQQFSDYHSELNMSSLELGDSALYFCASSLGLTANTEAFFGQGTRLTVV.

The chain has TRBV28 and TRBJ1-4; perhaps TRBD1 as D (6 bases). Germline CDR1 MDHEN, CDR2 SYDVKM. This CDR3 has 20 amino acids. V lost 2 bases to trimming and J lost 0 bases, with 22 bases between them. The CDR3 spells CASSLQTGFDARATNEKLFF. For the CDR3, the DNA is TGTGCCAGCAGTTTACAAACAGGGTTCGACGCTCGCGCAACTAATGAAAAACTGTTTTTT.

The chain combines TRBV11-2 with TRBJ2-1; D not resolved. CDR1 SGHAT and CDR2 FQNNGV come from the germline V gene. The CDR3 consists of 12 residues. The V end was cut by 5 bases, the J end by 6 bases, with 8 bases between. In DNA form, the CDR3 reads TGTGCCAGCAGCCGGTACAGCAATGAGCAGTTCTTC. This translates into CASSRYSNEQFF.

In its sample, this clonotype was seen a few times. This rearrangement joins TRBV20-1 to TRBJ1-1; no reliable D call. Looked up from germline, CDR1 is DFQATT and CDR2 is SNEGSKA (reference sequence). CDR3 length equals 12 residues. Trimming pared 3 bases from V and 1 base from J, leaving 6 bases between. DNA for the CDR3: TGCAGTGCTAGTCTTTCGAACACTGAAGCTTTCTTT. Its translation is CSASLSNTEAFF.

This clonotype turned up a few times. The V gene is TRBV11-1, the J gene TRBJ2-5, with D perhaps matching TRBD1 or TRBD2 (5 bases each). CDR3 length equals 14 residues. The V end was cut by 2 bases, the J end by 2 bases, with 9 bases between. Germline CDR1 and CDR2: SGHAT and FQDESV (reference sequence). Written as DNA, the CDR3 is TGTGCCAGCAGCTTACCGGGACGACAAGAGACCCAGTACTTC. Amino acids: CASSLPGRQETQYF.

This clonotype was recorded many times. The chain uses TRBV20-1 and TRBJ2-7; 10 bases are a match to TRBD2. Germline V gene lookup returns CDR1 DFQATT and CDR2 SNEGSKA (reference sequence). The CDR3 length is 15 residues. V lost 0 bases and J lost 3; bases outside the gene matches: 5. The CDR3 nucleotides are TGCAGTGCTAGAGATGGGACTAGCGTCAACTACGAGCAGTACTTC. Translated: CSARDGTSVNYEQYF.

This chain joins TRBV6-1 and TRBJ1-2; D is perhaps TRBD1 (6 bases). The ends were cut back, 5 bases at V and 4 bases at J, with 20 bases in the middle. CDR1 and CDR2 from the germline V gene are MNHNS and SASEGT. The CDR3 spans 16 residues. The chain's CDR3 is CASSPSTGLTGYGYTF. In nucleotides, the CDR3 is TGTGCCAGCAGTCCCTCTACAGGGTTAACCGGCTATGGCTACACCTTC.

This clonotype has a handful of counts. V gene TRBV7-2 combines with J gene TRBJ1-3; D unresolved. Germline values: CDR1 SGHTA, CDR2 FQGNSA. V lost 1 base, J lost 4 bases, and 2 bases lay in between. The CDR3 has 12 residues. In nucleotides, the CDR3 is TGTGCCAGCAGCTTAGTCGGAAACACCATATATTTT. Translation: CASSLVGNTIYF.

CDR3 DNA: TGTGCCAGCAGTCGGAGCCCCACCGGGGAGCTGTTTTTT. Residues: CASSRSPTGELFF. The rearrangement uses TRBV2 and TRBJ2-2; no definite D call. Trimming pared 5 bases from V and 4 bases from J, leaving 8 bases between. CDR1 SNHLY and CDR2 FYNNEI come from the germline V gene. The CDR3 extends over 13 amino acids.

This clonotype was recorded a few times. The chain links TRBV3-1 to TRBJ1-2, with a weak D call TRBD1 (6 bases). The V and J ends lost 4 bases and 7 bases respectively, with 13 bases between them. Germline V gene lookup returns CDR1 LGHDT and CDR2 YNNKEL (reference sequence). The CDR3 is made up of 13 amino acids. CDR3 region: CASSLGQGIGYTF. The CDR3 coding sequence is TGTGCCAGCAGCCTCGGGCAGGGGATTGGCTACACCTTC. Supplemented by reference TRBV3-1 and TRBJ1-2, the full variable domain reads DTAVSQTPKYLVTQMGNDKSIKCEQNLGHDTMYWYKQDSKKFLKIMFSYNNKELIINETVPNRFSPKSPDKAHLNLHINSLELGDSAVYFCASSLGQGIGYTFGSGTRLTVV.

This clonotype was seen more than once but under ten times. The chain joins TRBV4-2 to TRBJ2-1, with TRBD2 as a possible D gene (6 bases). The CDR3 is 14 residues long. The V end was cut by 0 bases, the J end by 7 bases, with 10 bases between. Germline lookup yields CDR1 LGHNA and CDR2 YNFKEQ. The CDR3 loop reads CASSQDSEGNEQFF. The CDR3 nucleotides are TGTGCCAGCAGCCAAGATTCGGAGGGGAATGAGCAGTTCTTC.

This clonotype was detected only a few times. The rearrangement joins TRBV12-3 or TRBV12-4 to TRBJ1-2, with D possibly matching TRBD1 (6 bases). The CDR3 spans 14 residues. The germline V and J ends were trimmed by 5 bases and 13 bases, with 23 bases remaining between them. CDR3 DNA: TGTGCCAGCAGTCCCGACATTGGACAGCGGGCGTTCACCTTC. It codes for CASSPDIGQRAFTF.

The rearrangement links TRBV12-2 to TRBJ1-2. TRBV12-2 is listed as a pseudogene. CDR3 size: 13 residues. The CDR3 is CASREALWNGYTF. CDR3 DNA sequence: TGTGCAAGTCGCGAAGCCTTGTGGAATGGCTACACCTTC.